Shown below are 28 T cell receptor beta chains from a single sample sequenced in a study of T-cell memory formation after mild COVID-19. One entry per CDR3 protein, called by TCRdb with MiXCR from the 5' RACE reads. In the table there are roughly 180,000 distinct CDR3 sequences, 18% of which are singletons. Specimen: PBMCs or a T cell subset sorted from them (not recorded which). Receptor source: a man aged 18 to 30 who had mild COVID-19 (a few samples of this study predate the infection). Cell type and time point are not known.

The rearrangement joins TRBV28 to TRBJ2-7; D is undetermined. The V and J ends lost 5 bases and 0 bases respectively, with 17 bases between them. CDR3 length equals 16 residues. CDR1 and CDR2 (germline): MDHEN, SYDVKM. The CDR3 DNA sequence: TGTGCCAGCAGTGCTTTTAAGGGCGCGCTCTCCTACGAGCAGTACGTC. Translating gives CASSAFKGALSYEQYV.

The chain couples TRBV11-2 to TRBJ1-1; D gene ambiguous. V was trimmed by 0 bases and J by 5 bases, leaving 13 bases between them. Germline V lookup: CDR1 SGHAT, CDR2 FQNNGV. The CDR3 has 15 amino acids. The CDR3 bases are TGTGCCAGCAGCTTAGATAGCGTAGAACGGACTGAAGCTTTCTTT. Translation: CASSLDSVERTEAFF.

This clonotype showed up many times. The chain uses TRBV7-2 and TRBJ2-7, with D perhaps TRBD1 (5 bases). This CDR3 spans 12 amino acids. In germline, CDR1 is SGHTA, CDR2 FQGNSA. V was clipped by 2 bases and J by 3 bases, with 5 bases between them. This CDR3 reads CASSLQGYEQYV. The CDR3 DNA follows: TGTGCCAGCAGCTTACAGGGCTACGAGCAGTACGTC.

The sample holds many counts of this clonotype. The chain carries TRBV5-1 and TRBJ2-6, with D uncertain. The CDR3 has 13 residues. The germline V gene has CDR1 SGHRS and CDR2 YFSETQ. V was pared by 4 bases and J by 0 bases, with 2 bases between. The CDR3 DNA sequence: TGCGCCAGCAGCCTCTCTGGGGCCAACGTCCTGACTTTC. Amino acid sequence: CASSLSGANVLTF.

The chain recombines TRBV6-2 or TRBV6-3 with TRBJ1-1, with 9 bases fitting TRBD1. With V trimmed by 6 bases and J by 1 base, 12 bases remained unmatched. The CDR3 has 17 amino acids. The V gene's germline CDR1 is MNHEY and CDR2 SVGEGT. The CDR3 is CASSWRGKTGGNTEAFF. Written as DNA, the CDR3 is TGTGCCAGCAGCTGGAGGGGGAAGACAGGGGGGAACACTGAAGCTTTCTTT.

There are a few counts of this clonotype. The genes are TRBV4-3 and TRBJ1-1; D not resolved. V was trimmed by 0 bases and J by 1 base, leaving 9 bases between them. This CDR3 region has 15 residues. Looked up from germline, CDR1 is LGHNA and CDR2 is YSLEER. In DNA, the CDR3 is TGCGCCAGCAGCCAAGATCGCTGGCAGAACACTGAAGCTTTCTTT. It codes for CASSQDRWQNTEAFF.

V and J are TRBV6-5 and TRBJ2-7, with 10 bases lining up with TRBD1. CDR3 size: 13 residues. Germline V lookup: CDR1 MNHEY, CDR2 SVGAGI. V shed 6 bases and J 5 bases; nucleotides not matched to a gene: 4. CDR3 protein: CASRKTGGHEQYV. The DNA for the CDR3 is TGTGCCAGCAGGAAGACAGGGGGCCACGAGCAGTACGTC.

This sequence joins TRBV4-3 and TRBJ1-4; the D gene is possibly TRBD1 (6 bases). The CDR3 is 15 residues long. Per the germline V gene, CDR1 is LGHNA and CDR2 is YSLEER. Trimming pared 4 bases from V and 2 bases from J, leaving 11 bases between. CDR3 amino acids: CASSLSGATNEKLFF. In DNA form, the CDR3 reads TGCGCCAGCAGCCTTTCGGGGGCCACTAATGAAAAACTGTTTTTT.

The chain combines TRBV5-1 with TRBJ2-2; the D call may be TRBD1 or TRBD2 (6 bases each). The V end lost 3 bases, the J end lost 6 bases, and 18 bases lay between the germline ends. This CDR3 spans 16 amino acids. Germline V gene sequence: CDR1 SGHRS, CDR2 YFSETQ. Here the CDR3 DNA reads TGCGCCAGCAGCTCGGGGGACACCTTCTCCCCCGGGGAGCTGTTTTTT. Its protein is CASSSGDTFSPGELFF.

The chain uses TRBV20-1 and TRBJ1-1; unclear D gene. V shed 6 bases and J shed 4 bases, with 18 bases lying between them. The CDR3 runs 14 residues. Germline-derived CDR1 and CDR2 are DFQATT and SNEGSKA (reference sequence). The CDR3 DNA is TGCAGTGCCCAGGAGGGAGGATGGGTCACTGAAGCTTTCTTT. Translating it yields CSAQEGGWVTEAFF.

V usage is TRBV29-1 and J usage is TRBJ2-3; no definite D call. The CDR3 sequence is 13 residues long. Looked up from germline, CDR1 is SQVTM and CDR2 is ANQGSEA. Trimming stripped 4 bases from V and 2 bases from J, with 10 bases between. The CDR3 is CSVALVVTDTQYF. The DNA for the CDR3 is TGCAGCGTTGCCCTGGTTGTCACAGATACGCAGTATTTT.

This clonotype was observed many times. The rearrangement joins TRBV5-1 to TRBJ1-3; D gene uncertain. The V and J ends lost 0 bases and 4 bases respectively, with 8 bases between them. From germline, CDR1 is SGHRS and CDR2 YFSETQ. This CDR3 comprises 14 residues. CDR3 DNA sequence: TGCGCCAGCAGCTTGGGCTCCTCCGGAAACACCATATATTTT. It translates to CASSLGSSGNTIYF.

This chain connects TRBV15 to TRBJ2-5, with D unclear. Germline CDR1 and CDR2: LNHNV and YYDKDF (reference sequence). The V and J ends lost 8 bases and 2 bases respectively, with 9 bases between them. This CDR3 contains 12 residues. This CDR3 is CATSTKQETQYF. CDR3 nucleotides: TGTGCCACCTCGACAAAGCAAGAGACCCAGTACTTC. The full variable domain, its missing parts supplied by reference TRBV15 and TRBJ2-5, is DAMVIQNPRYQVTQFGKPVTLSCSQTLNHNVMYWYQQKSSQAPKLLFHYYDKDFNNEADTPDNFQSRRPNTSFCFLDIRSPGLGDTAMYLCATSTKQETQYFGPGTRLLVL.

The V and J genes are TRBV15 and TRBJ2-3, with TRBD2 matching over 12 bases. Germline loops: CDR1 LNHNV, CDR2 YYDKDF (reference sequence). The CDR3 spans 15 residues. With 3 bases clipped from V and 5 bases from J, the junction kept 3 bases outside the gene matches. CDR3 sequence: CATSSPLAGGDTQYF. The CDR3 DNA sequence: TGTGCCACCAGCAGTCCACTAGCGGGAGGAGATACGCAGTATTTT.

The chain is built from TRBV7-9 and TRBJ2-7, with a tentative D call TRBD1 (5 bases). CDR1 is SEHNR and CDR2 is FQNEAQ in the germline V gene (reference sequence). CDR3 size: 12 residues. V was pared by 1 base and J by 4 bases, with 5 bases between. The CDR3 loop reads CASSLGTYEQYV. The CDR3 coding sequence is TGTGCCAGCAGCTTAGGGACATACGAGCAGTACGTC.

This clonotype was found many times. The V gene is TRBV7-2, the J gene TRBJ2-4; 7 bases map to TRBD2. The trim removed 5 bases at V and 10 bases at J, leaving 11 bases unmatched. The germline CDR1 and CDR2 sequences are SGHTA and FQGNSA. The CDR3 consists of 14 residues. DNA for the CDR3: TGTGCCAGCAGCGTGGGGGGAGGGTCCCAAATTCAGTACTTC. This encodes CASSVGGGSQIQYF.

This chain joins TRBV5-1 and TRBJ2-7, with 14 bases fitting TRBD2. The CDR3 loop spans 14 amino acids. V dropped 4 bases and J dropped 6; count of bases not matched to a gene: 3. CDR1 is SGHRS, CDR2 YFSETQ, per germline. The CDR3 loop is CASSKGLAGVEQYV. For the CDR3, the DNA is TGCGCCAGCAGCAAGGGACTAGCGGGGGTCGAGCAGTACGTC.

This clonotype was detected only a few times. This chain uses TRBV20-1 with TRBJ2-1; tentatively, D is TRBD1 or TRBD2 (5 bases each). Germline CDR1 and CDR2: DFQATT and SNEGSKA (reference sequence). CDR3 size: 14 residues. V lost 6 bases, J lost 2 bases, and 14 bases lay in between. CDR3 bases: TGCAGTGCGGAACCGGGGCATACCTACAATGAGCAGTTCTTC. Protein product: CSAEPGHTYNEQFF.

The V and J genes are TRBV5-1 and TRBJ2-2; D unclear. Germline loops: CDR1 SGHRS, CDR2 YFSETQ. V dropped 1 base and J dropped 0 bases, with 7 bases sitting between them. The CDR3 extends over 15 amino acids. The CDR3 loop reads CASSLLPANTGELFF. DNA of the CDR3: TGCGCCAGCAGCTTGCTGCCGGCGAACACCGGGGAGCTGTTTTTT.

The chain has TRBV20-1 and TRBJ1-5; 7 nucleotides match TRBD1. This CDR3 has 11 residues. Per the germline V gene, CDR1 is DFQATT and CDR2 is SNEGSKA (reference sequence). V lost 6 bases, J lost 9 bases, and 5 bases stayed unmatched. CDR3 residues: CSADRIGPQHF. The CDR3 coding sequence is TGCAGTGCGGACAGGATTGGGCCCCAGCATTTT.

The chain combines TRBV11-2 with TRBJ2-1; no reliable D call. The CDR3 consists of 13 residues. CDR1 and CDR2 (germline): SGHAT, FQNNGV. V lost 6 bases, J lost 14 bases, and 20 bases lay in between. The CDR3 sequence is CASRRAPATTEFF. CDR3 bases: TGTGCCAGCAGGCGTGCGCCAGCCACAACGGAGTTCTTC.

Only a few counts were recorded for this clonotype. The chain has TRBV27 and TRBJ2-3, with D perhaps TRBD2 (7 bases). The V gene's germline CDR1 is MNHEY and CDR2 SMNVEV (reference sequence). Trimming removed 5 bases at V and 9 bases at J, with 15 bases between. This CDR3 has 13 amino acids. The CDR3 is CASSPRGGTTQYF. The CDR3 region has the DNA TGTGCCAGCAGTCCACGGGGAGGGACAACGCAGTATTTT.

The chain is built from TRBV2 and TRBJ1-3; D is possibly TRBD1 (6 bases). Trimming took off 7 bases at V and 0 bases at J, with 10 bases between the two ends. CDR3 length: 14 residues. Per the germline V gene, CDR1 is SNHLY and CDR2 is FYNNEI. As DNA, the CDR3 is TGTGCCAGCACCCCGGGACACTCTGGAAACACCATATATTTT. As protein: CASTPGHSGNTIYF.

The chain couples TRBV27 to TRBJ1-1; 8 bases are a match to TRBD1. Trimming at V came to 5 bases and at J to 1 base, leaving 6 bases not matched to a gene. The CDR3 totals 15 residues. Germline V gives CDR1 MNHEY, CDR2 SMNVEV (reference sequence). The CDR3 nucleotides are TGTGCCAGCAGTACCCACGGGACAGGGAACACTGAAGCTTTCTTT. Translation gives CASSTHGTGNTEAFF.

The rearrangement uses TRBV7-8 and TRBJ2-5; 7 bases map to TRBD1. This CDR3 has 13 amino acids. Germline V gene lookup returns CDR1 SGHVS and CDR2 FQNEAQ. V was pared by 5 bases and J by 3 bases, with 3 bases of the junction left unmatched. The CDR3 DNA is TGTGCCAGCAGCATGGGGACAGAAGAGACCCAGTACTTC. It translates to CASSMGTEETQYF.

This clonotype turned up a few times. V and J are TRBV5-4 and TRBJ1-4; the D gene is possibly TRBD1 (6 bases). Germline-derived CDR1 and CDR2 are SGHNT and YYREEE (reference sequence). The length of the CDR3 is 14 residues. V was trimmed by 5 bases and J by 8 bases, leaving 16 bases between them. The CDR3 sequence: CASSYAGGQEKLFF. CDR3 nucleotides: TGTGCCAGCAGTTATGCCGGGGGGCAAGAAAAACTGTTTTTT.

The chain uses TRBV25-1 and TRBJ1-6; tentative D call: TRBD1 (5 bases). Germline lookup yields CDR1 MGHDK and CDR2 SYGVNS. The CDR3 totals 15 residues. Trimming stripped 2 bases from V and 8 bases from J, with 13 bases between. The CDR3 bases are TGTGCCAGCAGTGAAGGGACCAGAGGCTATTCACCCCTCCACTTT. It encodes CASSEGTRGYSPLHF.

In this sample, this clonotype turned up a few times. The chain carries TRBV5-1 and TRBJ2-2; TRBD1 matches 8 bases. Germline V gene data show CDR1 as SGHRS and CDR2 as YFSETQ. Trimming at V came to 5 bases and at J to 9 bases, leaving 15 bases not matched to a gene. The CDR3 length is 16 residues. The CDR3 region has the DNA TGCGCCAGCAGGACCACGGGGACAGGCAACCACCGGGAGCTGTTTTTT. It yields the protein CASRTTGTGNHRELFF.